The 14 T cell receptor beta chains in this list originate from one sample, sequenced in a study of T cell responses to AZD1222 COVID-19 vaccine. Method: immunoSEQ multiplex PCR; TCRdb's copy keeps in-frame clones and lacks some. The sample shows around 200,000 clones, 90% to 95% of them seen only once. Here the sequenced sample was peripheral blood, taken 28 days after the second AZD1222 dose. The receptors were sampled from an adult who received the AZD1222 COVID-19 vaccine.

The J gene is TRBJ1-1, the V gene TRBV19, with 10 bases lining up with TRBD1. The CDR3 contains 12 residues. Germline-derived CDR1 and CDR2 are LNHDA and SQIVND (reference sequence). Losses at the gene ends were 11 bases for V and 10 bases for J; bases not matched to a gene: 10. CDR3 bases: TGTGCCGCCGGGGACAGGGGCCTGATAGCTTTCTTT. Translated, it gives CAAGDRGLIAFF. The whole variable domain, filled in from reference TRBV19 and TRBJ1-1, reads DGGITQSPKYLFRKEGQNVTLSCEQNLNHDAMYWYRQDPGQGLRLIYYSQIVNDFQKGDIAEGYSVSREKKESFPLTVTSAQKNPTAFYLCAAGDRGLIAFFGQGTRLTVV.

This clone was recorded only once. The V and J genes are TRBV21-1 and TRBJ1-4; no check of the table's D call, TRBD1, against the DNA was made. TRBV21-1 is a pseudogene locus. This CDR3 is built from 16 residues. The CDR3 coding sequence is TGTGCCAGCAGCAAAAGGGAGACAGGGGGGGATGAAAAACTGTTTTTT. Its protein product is CASSKRETGGDEKLFF.

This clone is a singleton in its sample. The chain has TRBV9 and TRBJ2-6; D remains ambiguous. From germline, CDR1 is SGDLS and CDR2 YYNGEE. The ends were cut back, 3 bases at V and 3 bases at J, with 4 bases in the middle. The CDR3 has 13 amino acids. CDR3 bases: TGTGCCAGCAGCGATCTTGGGGCCAACGTCCTGACTTTC. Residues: CASSDLGANVLTF.

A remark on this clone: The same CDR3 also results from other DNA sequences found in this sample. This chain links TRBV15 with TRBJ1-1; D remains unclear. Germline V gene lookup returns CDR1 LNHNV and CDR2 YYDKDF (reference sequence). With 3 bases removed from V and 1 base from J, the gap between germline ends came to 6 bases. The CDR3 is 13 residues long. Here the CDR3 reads CATSRDSNTEAFF. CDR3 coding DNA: TGTGCCACCAGCAGGGACTCGAACACTGAAGCTTTCTTT.

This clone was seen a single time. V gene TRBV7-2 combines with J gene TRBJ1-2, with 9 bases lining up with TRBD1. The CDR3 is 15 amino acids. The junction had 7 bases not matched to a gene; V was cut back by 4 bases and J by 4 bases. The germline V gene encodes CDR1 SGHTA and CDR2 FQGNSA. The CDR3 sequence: CASSSNGGQGYGYTF. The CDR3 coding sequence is TGTGCCAGCAGCTCCAACGGGGGACAGGGCTATGGCTACACCTTC.

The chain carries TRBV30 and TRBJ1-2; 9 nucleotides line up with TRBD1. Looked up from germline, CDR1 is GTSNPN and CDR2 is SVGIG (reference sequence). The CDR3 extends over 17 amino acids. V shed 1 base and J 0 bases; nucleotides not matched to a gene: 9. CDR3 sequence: CAWSADRGLPANYGYTF. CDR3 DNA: TGTGCCTGGAGTGCGGACAGGGGATTACCCGCTAACTATGGCTACACCTTC.

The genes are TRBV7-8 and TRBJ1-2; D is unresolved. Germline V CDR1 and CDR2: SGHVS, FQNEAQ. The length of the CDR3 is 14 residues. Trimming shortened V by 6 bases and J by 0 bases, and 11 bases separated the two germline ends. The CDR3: CASSPDLANYGYTF. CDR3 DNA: TGTGCCAGCAGTCCCGATTTAGCTAACTATGGCTACACCTTC.

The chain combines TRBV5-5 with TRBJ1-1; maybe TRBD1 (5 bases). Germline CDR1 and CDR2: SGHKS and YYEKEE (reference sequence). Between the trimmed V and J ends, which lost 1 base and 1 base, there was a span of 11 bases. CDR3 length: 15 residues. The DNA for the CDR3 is TGTGCCAGCAGCTTGCCGCGGGGGGAGAACACTGAAGCTTTCTTT. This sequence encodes CASSLPRGENTEAFF.

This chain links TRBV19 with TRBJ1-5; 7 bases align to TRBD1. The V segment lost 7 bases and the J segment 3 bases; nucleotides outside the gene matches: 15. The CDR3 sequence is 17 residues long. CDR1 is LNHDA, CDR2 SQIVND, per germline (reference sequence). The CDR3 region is CASTTVGGTVYNQPQHF. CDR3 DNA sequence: TGTGCCAGTACCACGGTGGGCGGGACAGTCTACAATCAGCCCCAGCATTTT.

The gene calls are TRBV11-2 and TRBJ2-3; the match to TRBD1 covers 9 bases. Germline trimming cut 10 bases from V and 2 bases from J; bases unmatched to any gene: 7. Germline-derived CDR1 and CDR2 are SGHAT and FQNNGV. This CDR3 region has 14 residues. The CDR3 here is CATQDRGHTDTQYF. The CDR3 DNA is TGTGCCACCCAGGACAGGGGACACACAGATACGCAGTATTTT.

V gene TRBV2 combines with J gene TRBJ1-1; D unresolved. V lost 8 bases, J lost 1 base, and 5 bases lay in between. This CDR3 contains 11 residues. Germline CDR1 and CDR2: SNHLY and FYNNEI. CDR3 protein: CASLKNTEAFF. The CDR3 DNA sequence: TGTGCCAGCTTGAAGAACACTGAAGCTTTCTTT.

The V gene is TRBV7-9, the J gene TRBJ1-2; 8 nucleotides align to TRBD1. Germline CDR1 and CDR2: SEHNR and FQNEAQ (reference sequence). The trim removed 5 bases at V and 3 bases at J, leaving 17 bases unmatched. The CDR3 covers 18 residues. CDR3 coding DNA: TGTGCCAGCAGCCGCACAGGGGGATGGAATTGGGTAGACTATGGCTACACCTTC. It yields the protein CASSRTGGWNWVDYGYTF.

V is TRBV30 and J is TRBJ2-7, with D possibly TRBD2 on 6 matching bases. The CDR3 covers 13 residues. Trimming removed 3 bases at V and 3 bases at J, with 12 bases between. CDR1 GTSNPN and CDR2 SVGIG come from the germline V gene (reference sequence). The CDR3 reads CAWSPASDYEQYF. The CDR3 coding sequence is TGTGCCTGGAGCCCGGCTAGCGACTACGAGCAGTACTTC.

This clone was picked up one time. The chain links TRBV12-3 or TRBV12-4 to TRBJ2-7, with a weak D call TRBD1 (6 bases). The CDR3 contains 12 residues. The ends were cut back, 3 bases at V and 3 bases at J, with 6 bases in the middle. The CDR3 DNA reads TGTGCCAGCAGTTTGACAGGCTACGAGCAGTACTTC. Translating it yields CASSLTGYEQYF.